The source of this T cell receptor (beta chain) is a study of blood T cell repertoires in COVID-19. At the level of the study: The United States, Italy and Spain were the sources of the acute and convalescent COVID-19 samples. From T cells, B-cell-depleted T cells, or PBMCs came the material, which was cDNA or gDNA.

This CDR3 spans 13 amino acids. The V end was cut by 8 bases, the J end by 5 bases, with 15 bases between. The V gene's germline CDR1 is ENHRY and CDR2 SYGVKD. Authors' processing steps: Amplification from reference gene primers served as the basis for estimated nucleated cell counts. TCRdb keeps only in-frame clones here, not all; method: immunoSEQ multiplex PCR. The V and J calls and clone size come from that table; D and trimming were worked out from the DNA. Of about 100,000 clones listed, about 90% were seen once; the top ten hold over 2%. Sequencing was carried out using peripheral blood. The sequence was collected from a human donor in a cohort sampled during active COVID-19. The rearrangement uses TRBV10-3 and TRBJ1-1; tentative D call: TRBD1 (5 bases). DNA of the CDR3: TGTGCCATCGGCGCGGGGGTTGGGACTGAAGCTTTCTTT. Encoded protein: CAIGAGVGTEAFF.